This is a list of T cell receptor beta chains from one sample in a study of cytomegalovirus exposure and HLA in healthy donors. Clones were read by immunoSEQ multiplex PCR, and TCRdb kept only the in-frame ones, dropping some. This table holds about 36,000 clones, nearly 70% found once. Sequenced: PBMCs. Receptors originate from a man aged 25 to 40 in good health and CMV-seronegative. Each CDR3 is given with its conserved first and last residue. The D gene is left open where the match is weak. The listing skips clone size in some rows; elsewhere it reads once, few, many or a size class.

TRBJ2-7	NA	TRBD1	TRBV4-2	CASSQSQGDPYEQYF	TGTGCCAGCAGCCAAAGCCAGGGGGACCCCTACGAGCAGTACTTC
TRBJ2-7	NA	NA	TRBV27	CASSQRQGTYEQYF	TGTGCCAGCAGCCAACGGCAGGGTACCTACGAGCAGTACTTC
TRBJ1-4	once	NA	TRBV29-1	CSVARDSRGEKLFF	TGCAGCGTTGCACGGGACTCCCGGGGTGAAAAACTGTTTTTT
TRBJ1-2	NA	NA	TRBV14	CASSQGQANYGYTF	TGTGCCAGCAGCCAAGGACAGGCTAACTATGGCTACACCTTC
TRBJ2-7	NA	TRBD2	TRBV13	CASSTQSGGPREQYF	TGTGCCAGCAGCACCCAGAGCGGGGGACCTAGAGAGCAGTACTTC
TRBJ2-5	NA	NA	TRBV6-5	CASSLDPYGTQYF	TGTGCCAGCAGCCTAGACCCCTACGGGACCCAGTACTTC
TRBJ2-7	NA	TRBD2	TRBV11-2	CASTPKRGKTYEQYF	TGTGCCAGCACCCCGAAGCGGGGAAAAACCTACGAGCAGTACTTC
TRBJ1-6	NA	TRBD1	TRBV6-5	CASSYLNRGPPLHF	TGTGCCAGCAGTTACTTAAACAGGGGGCCACCCCTCCACTTT
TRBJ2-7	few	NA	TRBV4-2	CASSQEWSGTYEQYF	TGTGCCAGCAGCCAAGAATGGTCCGGGACCTACGAGCAGTACTTC
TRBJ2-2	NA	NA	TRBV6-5	CASEALNTGELFF	TGTGCCAGCGAAGCCTTAAACACCGGGGAGCTGTTTTTT
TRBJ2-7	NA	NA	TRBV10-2	CASSEPRGSYEQYF	TGCGCCAGCAGTGAACCCAGGGGCTCCTACGAGCAGTACTTC
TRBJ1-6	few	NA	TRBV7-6	CASSLGAGTTPNSPLHF	TGTGCCAGCAGCTTAGGGGCGGGAACAACCCCCAATTCACCCCTCCACTTT
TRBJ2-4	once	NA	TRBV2	CASSPQYF	TGTGCCAGCAGCCCACAGTACTTC
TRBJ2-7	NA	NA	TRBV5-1	CASSPGRAQGNEQYF	TGCGCCAGCAGCCCGGGGAGGGCCCAGGGGAACGAGCAGTACTTC
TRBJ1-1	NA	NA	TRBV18	CASSPRTGNTEAFF	TGTGCCAGCTCACCACGTACGGGGAACACTGAAGCTTTCTTT
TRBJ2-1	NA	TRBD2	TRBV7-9	CASSSTSVIYNEQFF	TGTGCCAGCAGCTCCACTAGCGTCATCTACAATGAGCAGTTCTTC
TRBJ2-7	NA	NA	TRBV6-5	CASTRTALRGYEQYF	TGTGCCAGCACCCGGACGGCATTACGGGGCTACGAGCAGTACTTC
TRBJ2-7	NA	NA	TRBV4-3	CASSPWTNGEQYF	TGCGCCAGCAGCCCGTGGACAAACGGCGAGCAGTACTTC
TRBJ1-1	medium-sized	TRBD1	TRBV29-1	CSVEGDRTYTEAFF	TGCAGCGTTGAAGGGGACAGGACTTACACTGAAGCTTTCTTT
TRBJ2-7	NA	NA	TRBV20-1	CSARSGAEQYF	TGCAGTGCTAGATCAGGGGCCGAGCAGTACTTC
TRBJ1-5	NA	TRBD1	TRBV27	CASSPRTGIQPQHF	TGTGCCAGCAGTCCCCGGACAGGGATTCAGCCCCAGCATTTT
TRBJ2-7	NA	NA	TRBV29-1	CSVEDSSYEQYF	TGCAGCGTTGAAGACAGCTCCTACGAGCAGTACTTC
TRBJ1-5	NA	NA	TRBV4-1	CASSQDEGRVGQPQHF	TGCGCCAGCAGCCAAGATGAGGGCCGCGTCGGGCAGCCCCAGCATTTT
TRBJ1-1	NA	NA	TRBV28	CASSPPVNTEAFF	TGTGCCAGCAGCCCCCCGGTAAACACTGAAGCTTTCTTT
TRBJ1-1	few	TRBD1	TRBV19	CASRQGFMNTEAFF	TGTGCCAGTAGACAGGGGTTCATGAACACTGAAGCTTTCTTT
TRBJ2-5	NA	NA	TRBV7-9	CASSLAGGETQYF	TGTGCCAGCAGCTTAGCGGGGGGTGAGACCCAGTACTTC
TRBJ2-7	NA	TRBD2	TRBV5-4	CASSLVIAGDLAYEQYF	TGTGCCAGCAGCTTGGTGATAGCGGGTGACCTCGCCTACGAGCAGTACTTC
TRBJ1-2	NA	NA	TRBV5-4	CASSPRGQDGYTF	TGTGCCAGCAGCCCGCGGGGGCAAGATGGCTACACCTTC
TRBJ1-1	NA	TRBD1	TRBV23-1	CASSHEGQGSRTEAFF	TGCGCCAGCAGTCATGAGGGACAGGGGTCGCGGACTGAAGCTTTCTTT
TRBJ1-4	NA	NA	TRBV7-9	CASSFGQGGEKLFF	TGTGCCAGCAGCTTTGGGCAGGGAGGAGAAAAACTGTTTTTT
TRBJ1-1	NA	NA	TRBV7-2	CASSFQGNTEAFF	TGTGCCAGCAGCTTTCAGGGGAACACTGAAGCTTTCTTT
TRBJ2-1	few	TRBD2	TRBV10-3	CAIGTIGSYNEQFF	TGTGCCATAGGGACTATCGGCTCCTACAATGAGCAGTTCTTC
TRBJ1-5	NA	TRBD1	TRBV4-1	CASSPDGQADQPQHF	TGCGCCAGCAGCCCAGACGGACAGGCTGATCAGCCCCAGCATTTT
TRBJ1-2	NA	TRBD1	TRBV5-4	CASSSDRYSNYGYTF	TGTGCCAGCAGCTCGGACAGGTATAGCAACTATGGCTACACCTTC
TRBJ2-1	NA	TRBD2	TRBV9	CASVRLADYNEQFF	TGTGCCAGCGTTCGACTAGCTGACTACAATGAGCAGTTCTTC
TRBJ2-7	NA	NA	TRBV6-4	CASSDPGQKILAYEQYF	TGTGCCAGCAGTGACCCAGGACAAAAGATCCTAGCCTACGAGCAGTACTTC
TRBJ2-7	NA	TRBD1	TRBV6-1	CASRGPRGQTYEQYF	TGTGCCAGCAGGGGGCCAAGGGGGCAGACCTACGAGCAGTACTTC
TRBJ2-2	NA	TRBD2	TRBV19	CAIQPSGTGELFF	TGTGCCATCCAACCTAGCGGGACCGGGGAGCTGTTTTTT
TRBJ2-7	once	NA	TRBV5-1	CASSWGHQTYEQYF	TGCGCCAGCAGCTGGGGACACCAAACCTACGAGCAGTACTTC
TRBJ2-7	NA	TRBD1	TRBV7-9	CASSPDRVEQYF	TGTGCCAGCAGCCCAGACAGGGTGGAGCAGTACTTC
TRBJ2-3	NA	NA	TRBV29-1	CSVESYTQYF	TGCAGCGTTGAGTCCTATACGCAGTATTTT
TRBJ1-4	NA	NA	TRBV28	CASSLAGRGVGEKLFF	TGTGCCAGCAGTTTAGCGGGGAGGGGAGTGGGTGAAAAACTGTTTTTT
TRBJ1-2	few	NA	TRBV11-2	CASSFAQAYGYTF	TGTGCCAGCAGCTTTGCACAGGCCTATGGCTACACCTTC
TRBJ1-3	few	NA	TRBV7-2	CASTPQGSGNTIYF	TGTGCCAGCACCCCCCAGGGCTCTGGAAACACCATATATTTT
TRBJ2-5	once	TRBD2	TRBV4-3	CASSQWPGGGETQYF	TGCGCCAGCAGCCAATGGCCTGGCGGGGGGGAGACCCAGTACTTC
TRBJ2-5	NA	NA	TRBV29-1	CSVDTDGGPKTQYF	TGCAGCGTCGACACGGACGGGGGTCCGAAGACCCAGTACTTC
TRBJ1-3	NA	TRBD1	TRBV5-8	CASSSDRDSTGNTIYF	TGTGCCAGCAGCTCGGACAGGGACTCTACTGGAAACACCATATATTTT
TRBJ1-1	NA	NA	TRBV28	CASSWVVGQRNTEAFF	TGTGCCAGCAGTTGGGTCGTAGGACAGCGGAACACTGAAGCTTTCTTT
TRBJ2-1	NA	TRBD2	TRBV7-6	CASSLDLAGVNEQFF	TGTGCCAGCAGCTTAGACCTAGCGGGGGTGAATGAGCAGTTCTTC
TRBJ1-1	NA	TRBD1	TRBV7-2	CASSPWTGGTEAFF	TGTGCCAGCAGCCCTTGGACAGGGGGGACTGAAGCTTTCTTT
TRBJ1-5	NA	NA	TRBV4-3	CASSQDREQPQHF	TGCGCCAGCAGCCAAGATCGGGAGCAGCCCCAGCATTTT
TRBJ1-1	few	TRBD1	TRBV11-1	CASSDRDRLNTEAFF	TGTGCCAGCAGCGACCGGGACAGATTGAACACTGAAGCTTTCTTT
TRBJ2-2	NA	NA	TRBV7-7	CASSLRGPNTGELFF	TGTGCTAGCAGCTTAAGGGGTCCCAATACCGGGGAGCTGTTTTTT
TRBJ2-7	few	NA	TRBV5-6	CASSFQRLSYEQYF	TGTGCCAGCAGCTTCCAGCGTCTCTCCTACGAGCAGTACTTC
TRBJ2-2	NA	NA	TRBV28	CASSSAGLTGELFF	TGTGCCAGCAGTTCAGCAGGACTAACCGGGGAGCTGTTTTTT
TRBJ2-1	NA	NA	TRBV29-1	CSGGSRTNEQFF	TGCAGTGGGGGGTCTCGGACCAATGAGCAGTTCTTC
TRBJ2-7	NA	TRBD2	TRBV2	CASSGTSGGRDEQYF	TGTGCCAGCAGTGGGACTAGCGGGGGGCGAGACGAGCAGTACTTC
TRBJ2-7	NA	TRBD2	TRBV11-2	CASRAGLAVGEQYF	TGTGCCAGCAGGGCGGGACTAGCGGTCGGGGAGCAGTACTTC
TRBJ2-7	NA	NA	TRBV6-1	CASRAGYHEQYF	TGTGCCAGCAGAGCAGGGTACCACGAGCAGTACTTC
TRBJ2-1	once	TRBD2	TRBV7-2	CASSSSGGDEQFF	TGTGCCAGCAGCTCCTCTGGGGGGGATGAGCAGTTCTTC